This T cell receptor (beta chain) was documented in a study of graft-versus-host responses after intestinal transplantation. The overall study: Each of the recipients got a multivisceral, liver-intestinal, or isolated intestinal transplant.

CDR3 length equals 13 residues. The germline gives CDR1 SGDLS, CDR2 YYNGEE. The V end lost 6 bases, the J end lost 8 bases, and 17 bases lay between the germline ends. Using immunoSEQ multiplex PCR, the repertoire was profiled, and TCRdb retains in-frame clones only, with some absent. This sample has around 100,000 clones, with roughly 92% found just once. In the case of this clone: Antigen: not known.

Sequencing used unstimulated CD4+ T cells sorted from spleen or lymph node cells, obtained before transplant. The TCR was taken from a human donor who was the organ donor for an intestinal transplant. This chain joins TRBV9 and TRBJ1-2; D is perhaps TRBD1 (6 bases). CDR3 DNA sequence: TGTGCCAGCACCAAGGAGGGGGTTTACGGCTACACCTTC. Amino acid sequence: CASTKEGVYGYTF.